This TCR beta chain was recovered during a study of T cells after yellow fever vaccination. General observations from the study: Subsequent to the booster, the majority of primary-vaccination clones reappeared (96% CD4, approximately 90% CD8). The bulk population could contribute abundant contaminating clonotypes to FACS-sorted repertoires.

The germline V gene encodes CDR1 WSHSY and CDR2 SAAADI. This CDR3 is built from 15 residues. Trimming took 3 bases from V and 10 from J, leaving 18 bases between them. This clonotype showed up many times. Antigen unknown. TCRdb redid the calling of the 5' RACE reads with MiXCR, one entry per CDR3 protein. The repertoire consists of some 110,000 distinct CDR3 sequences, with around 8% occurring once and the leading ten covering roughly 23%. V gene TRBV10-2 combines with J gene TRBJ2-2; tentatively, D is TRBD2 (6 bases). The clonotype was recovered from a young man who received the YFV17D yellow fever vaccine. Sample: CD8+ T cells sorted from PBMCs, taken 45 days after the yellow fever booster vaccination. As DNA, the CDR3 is TGCGCCAGCAGTGATTGGATCACCCGGGGGATGGAGCTGTTTTTT. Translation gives CASSDWITRGMELFF.